These 21 T cell receptor beta chains share one sample of origin, sequenced in a study of T cells after posttransplantation cyclophosphamide. A marrow graft followed busulfan-fludarabine conditioning, with cyclophosphamide on days +3 and +4. The table came from immunoSEQ multiplex PCR; TCRdb's copy has only in-frame clones and leaves some out. The table lists about 19,000 clones, around 70% of them singletons. The sample was PBMCs, taken after an allogeneic stem cell transplant with post-transplant cyclophosphamide. These TCRs come from a young adult male patient who received an allogeneic stem cell transplant from a related donor, was CMV-positive, and had acute GVHD only. Some T cells may be provided by the graft donor.

This sequence joins TRBV19 and TRBJ1-4; the D gene is possibly TRBD1 (6 bases). V lost 7 bases to trimming and J lost 7 bases, with 19 bases between them. Germline V lookup: CDR1 LNHDA, CDR2 SQIVND (reference sequence). The CDR3 runs to 15 residues. The CDR3, as DNA: TGTGCCAGTACCCGAACCTACAGGGAGAGTGAAAAACTGTTTTTT. This encodes CASTRTYRESEKLFF.

The CDR3 reads CASSSDLDGIYGYTF. The DNA of the CDR3 is TGTGCCAGCAGCTCCGATTTAGACGGGATCTATGGCTACACCTTC. The chain recombines TRBV7-9 with TRBJ1-2; no clear D. V was trimmed by 4 bases and J by 4 bases, leaving 16 bases between them. Germline lookup yields CDR1 SEHNR and CDR2 FQNEAQ (reference sequence). This CDR3 has 15 amino acids. Looking up the rest from reference TRBV7-9 and TRBJ1-2 gives the full variable domain: DTGVSQNPRHKITKRGQNVTFRCDPISEHNRLYWYRQTLGQGPEFLTYFQNEAQLEKSRLLSDRFSAERPKGSFSTLEIQRTEQGDSAMYLCASSSDLDGIYGYTFGSGTRLTVV.

This chain links TRBV9 with TRBJ2-1; 13 nucleotides align to TRBD2. This CDR3 has 15 amino acids. V lost 3 bases, J lost 7 bases, and 4 bases stayed unmatched. Germline V gene sequence: CDR1 SGDLS, CDR2 YYNGEE. CDR3 in DNA: TGTGCCAGCAGCGGAACTAGCGGGGGGGCAAATGAGCAGTTCTTC. Translation: CASSGTSGGANEQFF.

The chain uses TRBV5-4 and TRBJ1-2; 7 bases align to TRBD1. CDR1 is SGHNT and CDR2 is YYREEE in the germline V gene (reference sequence). V lost 5 bases, J lost 0 bases, and 7 bases stayed unmatched. This CDR3 region has 15 residues. The CDR3 bases are TGTGCCAGCAGTTGGGAACAGGGGACTAACTATGGCTACACCTTC. This gives the protein CASSWEQGTNYGYTF.

V gene TRBV5-1 combines with J gene TRBJ2-5, with D tentatively TRBD2 (5 bases). V was clipped by 2 bases and J by 1 base, with 12 bases between them. This CDR3 comprises 15 residues. CDR1 is SGHRS and CDR2 is YFSETQ in the germline V gene. The CDR3 DNA sequence: TGCGCCAGCAGCTTAGGGAGCACACCCCAAGAGACCCAGTACTTC. Encoded protein: CASSLGSTPQETQYF.

This clone occurred a few times. This chain connects TRBV5-1 to TRBJ2-7, with D possibly matching TRBD2 (5 bases). V lost 4 bases, J lost 2 bases, and 16 bases lay in between. This CDR3 is 15 amino acids long. Germline loops: CDR1 SGHRS, CDR2 YFSETQ. CDR3 loop: CASSGAGDPTYEQYF. The CDR3 coding sequence is TGCGCCAGCAGCGGTGCGGGTGACCCCACCTACGAGCAGTACTTC.

The chain carries TRBV6-5 and TRBJ1-1; possibly TRBD1 for D (6 bases). Germline assignment: CDR1 MNHEY and CDR2 SVGAGI. Trimming took off 3 bases at V and 10 bases at J, with 15 bases between the two ends. The CDR3 extends over 13 amino acids. For the CDR3, the DNA is TGTGCCAGCAGTTATACCACAGGGATCGGAGCTTTCTTT. It codes for CASSYTTGIGAFF.

This sequence joins TRBV7-2 and TRBJ1-2; D is unclear. The V gene lost 4 bases and the J gene lost 6 bases, with 12 bases spanning the gap. Germline CDR1 is SGHTA and CDR2 is FQGNSA. There are 13 residues in the CDR3. The CDR3 bases are TGTGCCAGCAGCTCCCACTCCAAAGATGGCTACACCTTC. Its translation: CASSSHSKDGYTF.

This rearrangement joins TRBV7-6 to TRBJ1-2, with D possibly TRBD1 on 6 matching bases. The germline V and J ends were trimmed by 6 bases and 2 bases, with 10 bases remaining between them. This CDR3 has 13 amino acids. The germline V gene encodes CDR1 SGHVS and CDR2 FNYEAQ. The CDR3 sequence: CASSPDRNYGYTF. The CDR3 bases are TGTGCCAGCAGTCCCGACAGGAACTATGGCTACACCTTC. Together with reference TRBV7-6 and TRBJ1-2, the CDR3 gives the full variable domain: GAGVSQSPRYKVTKRGQDVALRCDPISGHVSLYWYRQALGQGPEFLTYFNYEAQQDKSGLPNDRFSAERPEGSISTLTIQRTEQRDSAMYRCASSPDRNYGYTFGSGTRLTVV.

The CDR3 nucleotides read TGTGCCAGCAGCTTGGGGGCCTCCCCCTACGAGCAGTACTTC. It specifies CASSLGASPYEQYF. The chain uses TRBV5-6 and TRBJ2-7; no definite D call. The V end was cut by 0 bases, the J end by 2 bases, with 9 bases between. The germline gives CDR1 SGHDT, CDR2 YYEEEE. The CDR3 extends over 14 amino acids.

The CDR3 protein is CASRLLTDTQYF. Here the CDR3 DNA reads TGTGCCAGCAGACTCCTCACAGATACGCAGTATTTT. This chain links TRBV2 with TRBJ2-3; no reliable D call. Trimming cost V 6 bases and J 2 bases, with 6 bases left between them. Germline CDR1 reads SNHLY; CDR2 reads FYNNEI. The CDR3 spans 12 residues.

V gene TRBV5-1 combines with J gene TRBJ2-1, with 12 bases aligning to TRBD1. Germline V gene data show CDR1 as SGHRS and CDR2 as YFSETQ. The length of the CDR3 is 18 residues. Germline trimming cut 7 bases from V and 0 bases from J; bases unmatched to any gene: 11. The CDR3 DNA sequence: TGCGCCAGCTTTAATACACCGGGACAGGGGGCCTCCTACAATGAGCAGTTCTTC. Protein: CASFNTPGQGASYNEQFF.

The sample holds one count of this clone. This sequence joins TRBV5-4 and TRBJ2-7, with 10 bases fitting TRBD1. The CDR3 loop spans 14 amino acids. Trimming removed 2 bases from V and 3 bases from J; junction bases left unmatched: 2. The germline CDR1 and CDR2 sequences are SGHNT and YYREEE (reference sequence). The CDR3 spells CASSFGDRGYEQYF. Written as DNA, the CDR3 is TGTGCCAGCAGCTTCGGGGACAGGGGCTACGAGCAGTACTTC. The whole variable domain, remainder taken from reference TRBV5-4 and TRBJ2-7, is ETGVTQSPTHLIKTRGQQVTLRCSSQSGHNTVSWYQQALGQGPQFIFQYYREEENGRGNFPPRFSGLQFPNYSSELNVNALELDDSALYLCASSFGDRGYEQYFGPGTRLTVT.

The V and J genes are TRBV5-1 and TRBJ2-3; TRBD2 matches at 8 bases. This CDR3 spans 15 amino acids. J was trimmed by 2 bases and V by 7 bases; bases with no gene match: 9. CDR1 is SGHRS, CDR2 YFSETQ, per germline. CDR3: CASRPGGASTDTQYF. For the CDR3, the DNA is TGCGCCAGCCGACCCGGGGGGGCCTCCACAGATACGCAGTATTTT.

CDR3 protein: CSTRDTPNEKLFF. CDR3 DNA: TGCAGCACTAGAGACACCCCCAATGAAAAACTGTTTTTT. The genes are TRBV29-1 and TRBJ1-4; no clear D. V was clipped by 8 bases and J by 5 bases, with 15 bases between them. Germline V gives CDR1 SQVTM, CDR2 ANQGSEA. The CDR3 has 13 residues. Supplemented by reference TRBV29-1 and TRBJ1-4, the full variable domain reads SAVISQKPSRDICQRGTSLTIQCQVDSQVTMMFWYRQQPGQSLTLIATANQGSEATYESGFVIDKFPISRPNLTFSTLTVSNMSPEDSSIYLCSTRDTPNEKLFFGSGTQLSVL.

The CDR3 DNA reads as TGCGCCAGCAGCGTGGGAGGAGGCACAGATACGCAGTATTTT. This encodes CASSVGGGTDTQYF. This sequence joins TRBV5-1 and TRBJ2-3, with D perhaps matching TRBD2 (6 bases). Looked up from germline, CDR1 is SGHRS and CDR2 is YFSETQ. The CDR3 runs to 14 residues. The V gene lost 4 bases and the J gene lost 1 base, with 10 bases spanning the gap.

As for this clone: Its ends do not fully match the called genes, so a read error is possible. The chain uses TRBV7-2 and TRBJ1-1; D ambiguous. Germline loops: CDR1 SGHTA, CDR2 FQGNSA. The CDR3 is made up of 8 amino acids. For the CDR3, the DNA is TGTGCCAGCAGCTTAGACAGTTTT. Encoded protein: CASSLDSF.

In DNA, the CDR3 is TGTGCCAGCAGCGGAGGATCCAATGAGCAGTTCTTC. Protein product: CASSGGSNEQFF. V and J are TRBV6-6 and TRBJ2-1; TRBD2 is a possible D gene (5 bases). Germline values: CDR1 MNHNY, CDR2 SVGAGI (reference sequence). V lost 6 bases and J lost 6, with 9 bases in between. This CDR3 comprises 12 residues.

CDR3 sequence reads: CASSSSGQGGLNEQFF. Here the CDR3 DNA reads TGTGCCAGCAGTTCGTCAGGACAGGGCGGCCTCAATGAGCAGTTCTTC. The chain couples TRBV28 to TRBJ2-1; 8 nucleotides match TRBD1. V shed 4 bases and J 6 bases; nucleotides not matched to a gene: 11. The CDR3 sequence is 16 residues long. CDR1 is MDHEN, CDR2 SYDVKM, per germline.

The chain has TRBV27 and TRBJ2-7, with 9 bases lining up with TRBD1. The V gene's germline CDR1 is MNHEY and CDR2 SMNVEV (reference sequence). This CDR3 is 13 amino acids long. The ends lost 4 bases at V and 6 bases at J; junction bases unmatched: 4. CDR3 DNA sequence: TGTGCCAGCAGTTGGACAGGGGCTTCCGAGCAGTACTTC. This codes for CASSWTGASEQYF.

The chain employs TRBV5-1 and TRBJ1-5, with 7 bases aligning to TRBD1. From germline, CDR1 is SGHRS and CDR2 YFSETQ. The CDR3 runs to 15 residues. J lost 3 bases, V lost 4 bases, and 7 bases had no gene match. The CDR3 DNA follows: TGCGCCAGCAGCCCCACCACAGGGGCCAATCAGCCCCAGCATTTT. This translates into CASSPTTGANQPQHF.